The rows below give T cell receptor beta chains drawn from one sample of a study of T-cell reconstitution after alpha-beta-depleted transplantation in children. TCRdb analysed the PCR reads with MiXCR anew, one entry per CDR3 protein. This sample yields some 500,000 distinct CDR3 sequences, of which approximately 16% are seen a single time; 3.3% belongs to the top ten. The sequenced sample was PBMCs from the stem cell graft donor, obtained from the stem cell graft. The receptors come from a human donor who donated a stem cell graft to a child with acute lymphoblastic leukemia. CDR3s include the opening cysteine and the closing phenylalanine or tryptophan. Size values are once, few and many counts, or a class for expanded clones, and some rows have none.

j_call v_call clone_size cdr3_aa
TRBJ1-1 TRBV12-3/TRBV12-4 . CASSPTGDGTEAFF
TRBJ1-4 TRBV4-1 few CASSQVDLKKLFF
TRBJ2-7 TRBV4-1 . CASSQPGQGYEQYF
TRBJ2-1 TRBV3-1 many CASSQAELAYNEQFF
TRBJ2-7 TRBV7-9 . CASSGDIPEQYF
TRBJ1-1 TRBV5-6 few CASSLVRDISQMNTEAFF
TRBJ2-6 TRBV11-2 . CASSLDLYSGANVLTF
TRBJ1-2 TRBV12-3/TRBV12-4 . CASSPSKGSNYGYTF
TRBJ2-5 TRBV7-6 . CASSLARGSRETQYF
TRBJ2-7 TRBV11-1 many CASSLVGDSSYEQYF
TRBJ2-7 TRBV29-1 . CSVEGTSGRVYEQYF
TRBJ2-1 TRBV11-2 . CASPPPISAGGPGEQFF
TRBJ2-5 TRBV3-1 once CASSQERGAQYF
TRBJ2-3 TRBV20-1 few CSADRSTDTQYF
TRBJ2-7 TRBV4-1 . CASSRIGSNEQYF
TRBJ2-1 TRBV5-1 . CASSAGLAVNEQFF
TRBJ2-7 TRBV27 many CASSFGSGRASEQYF
TRBJ2-7 TRBV6-2/TRBV6-3 . CASSYTYGTGGFGEQYF
TRBJ2-3 TRBV7-9 few CASRRITDTQYF
TRBJ1-2 TRBV27 . CASWDRTNYGYTF
TRBJ1-1 TRBV19 . CASSVPGKGTEAFF
TRBJ2-5 TRBV15 few CAAQPGLEETQYF
TRBJ2-7 TRBV29-1 . CSVGREPYEQYF
TRBJ1-4 TRBV7-9 . CASSLTGGRNEKLFF
TRBJ1-2 TRBV5-1 . CASNDFGGNYGYTF
TRBJ2-3 TRBV7-9 . CASSPTGGTADTQYF
TRBJ2-1 TRBV20-1 few CSASPSLALEKFF
TRBJ1-4 TRBV12-3/TRBV12-4 . CASSLTGVATNEKLFF
TRBJ2-3 TRBV6-1 few CASSRGKTGRADTQYF
TRBJ2-7 TRBV11-1 . CASSLERDYEQYF
TRBJ2-7 TRBV29-1 . CSVVWGRGYEQYF
TRBJ1-2 TRBV20-1 few CSAEGRPGYGYTF
TRBJ2-3 TRBV4-1 few CASSLVGVGTDTQYF
TRBJ1-3 TRBV29-1 few CSVGESESSGNTIYF
TRBJ2-1 TRBV25-1 . CASNTQGPYNEQFF
TRBJ1-2 TRBV7-2 many CASSFKDRPFHGYTF
TRBJ1-2 TRBV29-1 . CSVEDYRAGKGSPRRGYGYTF
TRBJ2-2 TRBV6-2/TRBV6-3 . CASSLRGQGATGELFF
TRBJ1-1 TRBV30 few CAWYREARGRAFF
TRBJ2-7 TRBV27 . CASGVTFEQYF
TRBJ2-3 TRBV9 few CASSVAWNTDTQYF
TRBJ2-1 TRBV6-1 . CASSEALSGLAGHEQFF
TRBJ2-7 TRBV7-6 . CASSLGLAGALGEQYF
TRBJ2-1 TRBV4-1 few CASSHINEQFF
TRBJ2-7 TRBV29-1 once CSVAGTGTSSYEQYF
TRBJ1-5 TRBV27 . CASSLGQGPSPQHF
TRBJ1-2 TRBV4-1 . CASSQVGGQGYGYTF
TRBJ1-1 TRBV7-9 . CARDSPENTEAFF
TRBJ2-3 TRBV25-1 . CASSELPSGSTDTQYF
TRBJ1-2 TRBV18 . CASSPTGTGYGYTF
TRBJ1-1 TRBV19 few CASRKSLGSRSEAFF
TRBJ1-6 TRBV20-1 few CSARGQGAINSPLHF
TRBJ1-5 TRBV20-1 . CSAKRDRGGNQPQHF
TRBJ2-7 TRBV5-1 few CASSLYSNYEQYF
TRBJ2-1 TRBV12-3/TRBV12-4 few CASSFTSGGSNGQFF
TRBJ2-3 TRBV12-3/TRBV12-4 . CASSFGAQYF
TRBJ2-6 TRBV5-1 once CASRAALSGANVLTF
TRBJ2-3 TRBV25-1 few CASRNPDTQYF